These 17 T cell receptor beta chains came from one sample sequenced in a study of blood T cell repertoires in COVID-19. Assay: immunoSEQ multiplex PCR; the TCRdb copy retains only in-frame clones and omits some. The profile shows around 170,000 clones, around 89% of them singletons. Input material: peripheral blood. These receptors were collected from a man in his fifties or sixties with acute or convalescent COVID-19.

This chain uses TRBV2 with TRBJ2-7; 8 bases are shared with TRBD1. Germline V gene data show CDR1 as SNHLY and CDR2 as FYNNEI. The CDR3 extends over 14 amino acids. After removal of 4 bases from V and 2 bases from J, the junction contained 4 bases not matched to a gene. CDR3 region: CASSGQGATYEQYF. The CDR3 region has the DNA TGTGCCAGCAGTGGCCAGGGGGCGACCTACGAGCAGTACTTC.

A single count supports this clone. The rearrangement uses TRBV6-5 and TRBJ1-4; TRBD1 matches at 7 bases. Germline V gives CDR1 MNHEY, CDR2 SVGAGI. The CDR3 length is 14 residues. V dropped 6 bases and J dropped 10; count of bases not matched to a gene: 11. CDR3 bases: TGTGCCAGCAGCCAAGACAGGGTTAGTGGAAAACTGTTTTTT. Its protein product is CASSQDRVSGKLFF.

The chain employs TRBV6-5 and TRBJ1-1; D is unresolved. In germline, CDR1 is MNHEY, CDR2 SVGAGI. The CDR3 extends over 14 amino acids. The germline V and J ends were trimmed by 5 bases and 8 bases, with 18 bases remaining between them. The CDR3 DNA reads TGTGCCAGCAGTCAAACTCGACAACGTCCGGAAGCTTTCTTT. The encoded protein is CASSQTRQRPEAFF.

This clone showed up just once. The CDR3 reads CASSSGRTRYGYTF. DNA of the CDR3: TGTGCCAGCAGTTCAGGGAGGACCCGCTATGGCTACACCTTC. The V call is TRBV6-5, the J call TRBJ1-2, with D maybe TRBD1 (5 bases). Germline values: CDR1 MNHEY, CDR2 SVGAGI. The CDR3 has 14 amino acids. The germline V and J ends were trimmed by 4 bases and 4 bases, with 13 bases remaining between them.

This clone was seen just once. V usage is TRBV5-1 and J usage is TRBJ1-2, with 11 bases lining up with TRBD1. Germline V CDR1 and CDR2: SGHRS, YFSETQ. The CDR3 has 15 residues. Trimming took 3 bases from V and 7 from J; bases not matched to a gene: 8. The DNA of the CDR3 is TGCGCCAGCAGCTGGGGAGGACAGGGGGCGATTGGCTACACCTTC. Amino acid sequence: CASSWGGQGAIGYTF.

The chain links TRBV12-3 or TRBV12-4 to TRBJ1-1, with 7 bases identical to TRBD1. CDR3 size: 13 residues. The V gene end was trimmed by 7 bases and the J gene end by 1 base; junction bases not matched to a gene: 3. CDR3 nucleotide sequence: TGTGCCAGCACGGGACAGCAGAACACTGAAGCTTTCTTT. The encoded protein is CASTGQQNTEAFF.

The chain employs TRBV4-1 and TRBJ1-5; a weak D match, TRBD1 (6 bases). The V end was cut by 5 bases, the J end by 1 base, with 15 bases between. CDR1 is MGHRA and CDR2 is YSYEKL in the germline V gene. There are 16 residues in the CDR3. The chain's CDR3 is CASSAPLGQSNQPQHF. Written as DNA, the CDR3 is TGCGCCAGCAGCGCCCCTCTTGGACAGAGCAATCAGCCCCAGCATTTT.

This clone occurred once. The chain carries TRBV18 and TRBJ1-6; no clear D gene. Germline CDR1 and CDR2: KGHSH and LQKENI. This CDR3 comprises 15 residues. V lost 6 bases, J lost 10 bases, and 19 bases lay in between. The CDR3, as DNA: TGTGCCAGCTCGATAGGAGGGATGTCTCGCTCACCCCTCCACTTT. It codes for CASSIGGMSRSPLHF.

CDR3 DNA: TGCAGCGCCCTAGGAAACTATGGCTACACCTTC. It is translated as CSALGNYGYTF. The V call is TRBV29-1, the J call TRBJ1-2; D is uncertain. The germline V gene has CDR1 SQVTM and CDR2 ANQGSEA. Trimming took off 7 bases at V and 2 bases at J, with 8 bases between the two ends. This CDR3 has 11 amino acids. The full variable domain, completed using reference TRBV29-1 and TRBJ1-2, is SAVISQKPSRDICQRGTSLTIQCQVDSQVTMMFWYRQQPGQSLTLIATANQGSEATYESGFVIDKFPISRPNLTFSTLTVSNMSPEDSSIYLCSALGNYGYTFGSGTRLTVV.

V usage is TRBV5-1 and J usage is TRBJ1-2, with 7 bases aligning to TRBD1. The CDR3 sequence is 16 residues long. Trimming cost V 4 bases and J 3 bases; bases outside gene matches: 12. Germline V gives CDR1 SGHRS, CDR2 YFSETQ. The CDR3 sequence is CASSGVEHRGDYGYTF. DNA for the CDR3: TGCGCCAGCAGCGGAGTCGAGCACAGGGGCGACTATGGCTACACCTTC.

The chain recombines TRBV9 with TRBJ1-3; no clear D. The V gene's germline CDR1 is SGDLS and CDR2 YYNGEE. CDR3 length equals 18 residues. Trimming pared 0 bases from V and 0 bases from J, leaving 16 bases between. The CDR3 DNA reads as TGTGCCAGCAGCGTAGCTTGGGGAGGAGGCGGCTCTGGAAACACCATATATTTT. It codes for CASSVAWGGGGSGNTIYF.

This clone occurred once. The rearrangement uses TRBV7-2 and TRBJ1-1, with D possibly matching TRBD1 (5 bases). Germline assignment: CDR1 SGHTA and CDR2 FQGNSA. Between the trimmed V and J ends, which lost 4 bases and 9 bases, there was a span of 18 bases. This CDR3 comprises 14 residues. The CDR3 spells CASSSEEGSAKAFF. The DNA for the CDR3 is TGTGCCAGCAGCTCCGAGGAGGGGTCCGCTAAAGCTTTCTTT. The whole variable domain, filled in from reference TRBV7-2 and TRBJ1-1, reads GAGVSQSPSNKVTEKGKDVELRCDPISGHTALYWYRQSLGQGLEFLIYFQGNSAPDKSGLPSDRFSAERTGGSVSTLTIQRTQQEDSAVYLCASSSEEGSAKAFFGQGTRLTVV.

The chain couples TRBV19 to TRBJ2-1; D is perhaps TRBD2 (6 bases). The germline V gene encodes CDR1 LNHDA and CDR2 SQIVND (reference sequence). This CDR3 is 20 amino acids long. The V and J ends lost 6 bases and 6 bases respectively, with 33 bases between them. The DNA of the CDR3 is TGTGCCAGTAGGGATATCCGGAGGGTATTGTTTACGCGGGATCGCAATGAGCAGTTCTTC. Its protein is CASRDIRRVLFTRDRNEQFF.

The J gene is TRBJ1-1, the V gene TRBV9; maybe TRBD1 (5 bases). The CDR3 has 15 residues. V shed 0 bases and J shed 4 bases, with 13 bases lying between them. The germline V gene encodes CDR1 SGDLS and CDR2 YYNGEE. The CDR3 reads CASSVAPLGVTEAFF. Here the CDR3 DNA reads TGTGCCAGCAGCGTAGCCCCCTTAGGGGTCACTGAAGCTTTCTTT. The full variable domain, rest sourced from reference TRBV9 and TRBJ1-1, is DSGVTQTPKHLITATGQRVTLRCSPRSGDLSVYWYQQSLDQGLQFLIQYYNGEERAKGNILERFSAQQFPDLHSELNLSSLELGDSALYFCASSVAPLGVTEAFFGQGTRLTVV.

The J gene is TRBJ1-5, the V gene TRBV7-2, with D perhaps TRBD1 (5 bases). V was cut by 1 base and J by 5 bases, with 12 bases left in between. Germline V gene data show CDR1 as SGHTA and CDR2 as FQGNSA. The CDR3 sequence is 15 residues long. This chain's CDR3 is CASSLGGRKDQPQHF. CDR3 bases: TGTGCCAGCAGCTTAGGGGGCAGGAAAGATCAGCCCCAGCATTTT.

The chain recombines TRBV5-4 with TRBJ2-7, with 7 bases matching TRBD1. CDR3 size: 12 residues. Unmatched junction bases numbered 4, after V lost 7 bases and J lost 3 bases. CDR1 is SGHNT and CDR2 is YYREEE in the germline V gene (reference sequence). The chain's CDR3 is CASGRDSYEQYF. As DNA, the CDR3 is TGTGCCAGCGGTCGGGACAGCTACGAGCAGTACTTC.

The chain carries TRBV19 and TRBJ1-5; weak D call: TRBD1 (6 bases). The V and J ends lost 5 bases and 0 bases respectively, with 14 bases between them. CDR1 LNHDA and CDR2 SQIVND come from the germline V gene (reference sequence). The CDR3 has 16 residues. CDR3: CASSRSRTDSNQPQHF. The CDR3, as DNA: TGTGCCAGTAGTCGGAGCCGGACAGATAGCAATCAGCCCCAGCATTTT.